Listed here is a single T cell receptor beta chain. This specimen belongs to a study of blood T cell repertoires in COVID-19. Profiled with immunoSEQ multiplex PCR; TCRdb holds only in-frame clones, not every one. Of approximately 300,000 clones in the sample, 80% to 90% were seen once. V lost 6 bases to trimming and J lost 7 bases, with 21 bases between them. The germline V gene has CDR1 LNHDA and CDR2 SQIVND (reference sequence). The CDR3 has 15 residues. Across fewer than 25 US areas, participants ranged in age from 18 to 89 years. This rearrangement joins TRBV19 to TRBJ1-2; D gene ambiguous. This clonotype was obtained from a woman between 25 and 40 years old who had recovered from COVID-19. The sample comprised PBMCs or T cells enriched from blood (not recorded which). This chain's CDR3 is CASRDLQIRVSGYTF. The CDR3 coding sequence is TGTGCCAGTAGAGACCTTCAGATCCGGGTGAGTGGCTACACCTTC.